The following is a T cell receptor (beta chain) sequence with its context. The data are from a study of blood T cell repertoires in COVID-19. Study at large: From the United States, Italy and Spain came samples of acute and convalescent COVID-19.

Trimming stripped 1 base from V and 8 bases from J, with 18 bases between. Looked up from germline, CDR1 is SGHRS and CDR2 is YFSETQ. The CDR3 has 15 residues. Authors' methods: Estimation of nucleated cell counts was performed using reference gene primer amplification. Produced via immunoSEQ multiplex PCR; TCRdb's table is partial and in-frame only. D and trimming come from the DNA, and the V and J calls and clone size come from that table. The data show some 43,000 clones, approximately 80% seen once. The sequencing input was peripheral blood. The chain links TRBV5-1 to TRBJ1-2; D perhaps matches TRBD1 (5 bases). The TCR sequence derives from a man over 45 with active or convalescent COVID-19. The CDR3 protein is CASSLFQGPSYGYTF. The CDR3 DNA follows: TGCGCCAGCAGCTTGTTCCAGGGCCCGAGCTACGGCTACACCTTC.